The clone carrying this T cell receptor (beta chain) was recorded many times. No antigen is known for it. The template for TCR beta VDJ and CDR3 sequence profiling was genomic DNA. TCRdb analysed the reads with MiXCR anew, one entry per CDR3 protein. The table includes 310,000 or so distinct CDR3 sequences, 45% to 65% detected once. Patients who underwent sequencing had shown CD8+CD57+ cell expansion by flow cytometry. All participating patients were living with severe acquired aplastic anemia. These data belong to a study of CD8+CD57+ T cells in acquired aplastic anemia. Overall study context: Recorded DNA amounts for sorted CD4+ and CD8+ cells had an average of 3.2 ug.

Findings and limits, study-wide: No significant patient-versus-control difference appeared in CD8+ Simpson's diversity. The number of CD8+ CDR3 sequences shared by patients and controls was approximately 30.

The sequenced material came from sorted CD4+, CD8+, or CD8+CD57+ T cells (not recorded which) from PBMCs. This sequence was found in a human donor with aplastic anemia.

The CDR3 reads CASSLDQATLRQGFF. Written as DNA, the CDR3 is TGTGCCAGCAGCTTAGATCAGGCTACCCTGAGACAGGGTTTCTTT. The chain uses TRBV11-2 and TRBJ1-1, with 7 bases identical to TRBD1. This CDR3 spans 15 amino acids. Unmatched junction bases numbered 14, after V lost 0 bases and J lost 13 bases. The germline gives CDR1 SGHAT, CDR2 FQNNGV.